The rows below give T cell receptor beta chains drawn from one sample of a study of OX40 agonist ivuxolimab in advanced cancers. Produced via immunoSEQ multiplex PCR; TCRdb's table is partial and in-frame only. Here the sample spans over 60,000 clones, around 94% being singletons. Sequenced material: CD4+ or CD8+ T cells sorted from blood, taken in a trial of the OX40 agonist ivuxolimab. These receptors all stem from an adult with an advanced solid tumor such as melanoma, head and neck, liver or kidney cancer. CDR3s include the opening cysteine and the closing phenylalanine or tryptophan. Each record gives: V gene, D gene, clone size, J gene, CDR3 DNA, CDR3 protein. The D gene is left open where the match is weak. A row's size may be missing; if present it is once, few, many or a size class.

>TRBV7-3|-|few|TRBJ1-2
TGTGCCAGCAGCCGGAACAGGGTCGGGTATGGCTACACCTTC
CASSRNRVGYGYTF
>TRBV7-2|TRBD1|-|TRBJ2-7
TGTGCCAGCAGCTACTACCTGGGGACAGGGTCCGACGAGCAGTACTTC
CASSYYLGTGSDEQYF
>TRBV4-3|-|-|TRBJ1-2
TGCGCCAGCAGCCAAGATCGAGTCAGTAACTATGGCTACACCTTC
CASSQDRVSNYGYTF
>TRBV5-8|TRBD1|-|TRBJ1-2
TGTGCCAGCAGCCTCCGGGACAGGGATCATGGCTACACCTTC
CASSLRDRDHGYTF
>TRBV6-4|TRBD2|-|TRBJ2-3
TGTGCCAGCGGGCGGGACGGCGGGAGTCCCACAGATACGCAGTATTTT
CASGRDGGSPTDTQYF
>TRBV4-1|TRBD1|-|TRBJ2-7
TGCGCCAGCAGCAATTACGGGACAGGCTCCTACGAGCAGTACTTC
CASSNYGTGSYEQYF
>TRBV7-9|-|-|TRBJ1-3
TGTGCCAGCAGCTTGGTGAGGGAGCGAGGAAACACCATATATTTT
CASSLVRERGNTIYF
>TRBV4-3|-|-|TRBJ1-4
TGCGCCAGCAGCCAAGATCCCGGGCCGGGGACTAATGAAAAACTGTTTTTT
CASSQDPGPGTNEKLFF
>TRBV13|TRBD1|once|TRBJ2-7
TGTGCCAGCAGCTTCCGGGACAGGGGCTACGAGCAGTACTTC
CASSFRDRGYEQYF
>TRBV4-3|-|-|TRBJ1-5
TGCGCCAGCAGCCCCCGGGACGGTAGCAATCAGCCCCAGCATTTT
CASSPRDGSNQPQHF
>TRBV18|-|-|TRBJ1-1
TGTGCCAGCTCACCCGCAGACACTGAAGCTTTCTTT
CASSPADTEAFF
>TRBV7-2|-|-|TRBJ2-5
TGTGCCAGCAGCACACGGGGGAGCTCTGGCGAGACCCAGTACTTC
CASSTRGSSGETQYF
>TRBV7-9|-|-|TRBJ2-7
TGTGCCAGCAGCTTAGATGGGCCCTCCTACGAGCAGTACTTC
CASSLDGPSYEQYF
>TRBV5-5|TRBD1|-|TRBJ2-5
TGTGCCAGCAGCTCGGACAGGTTGGGAGAGACCCAGTACTTC
CASSSDRLGETQYF
>TRBV28|TRBD1|-|TRBJ1-1
TGTGCCAGCAGTTTGGGACAGGGGACTGAAGCTTTCTTT
CASSLGQGTEAFF
>TRBV29-1|-|-|TRBJ1-1
TGCAGCGTTGCTCCGGGCCCGACTCCCGCTTTCTTT
CSVAPGPTPAFF
>TRBV4-3|-|-|TRBJ1-2
TGCGCCAGCAGCCAAGATCAAACAGCGCTTGGCTACACCTTC
CASSQDQTALGYTF
>TRBV4-3|TRBD2|-|TRBJ2-5
TGCGCCAGCAGCCAAGGTGGGCGGGGGGATGAAGAGACCCAGTACTTC
CASSQGGRGDEETQYF
>TRBV6-5|-|-|TRBJ1-2
TGTGCCAGCAGTTACTCGACCGGGGGAGGCTACACCTTC
CASSYSTGGGYTF
>TRBV5-4|-|-|TRBJ1-1
TGTGCCAGCCAAACAGAGAACACTGAAGCTTTCTTT
CASQTENTEAFF
>TRBV19|TRBD1|-|TRBJ2-1
TGTGCCAGTAGCCTGCAGGGGGTAATATACAATGAGCAGTTCTTC
CASSLQGVIYNEQFF
>TRBV2|TRBD1|-|TRBJ1-5
TGTGCCAGCAGTGGCTGGGACAGGGGATCGGGTCAGCCCCAGCATTTT
CASSGWDRGSGQPQHF
>TRBV10-3|-|-|TRBJ1-1
TGTGCCATCAGTGATCGAGGCAGGGAGTACACTGAAGCTTTCTTT
CAISDRGREYTEAFF
>TRBV7-2|TRBD2|-|TRBJ2-7
TGTGCCAGCAGCGCGGGACTAGCGGTTTCCTACGAGCAGTACTTC
CASSAGLAVSYEQYF
>TRBV4-1|TRBD1|-|TRBJ2-7
TGCGCCAGCAGCCCCTTGGACAGGGGAATCTACGAGCAGTACTTC
CASSPLDRGIYEQYF
>TRBV9|-|-|TRBJ1-1
TGTGCCAGCAGCCCTAGACCGGCTAGTGAAGCTTTCTTT
CASSPRPASEAFF
>TRBV7-9|-|-|TRBJ2-5
TGTGCCAGCAGCTTTGCCGTGGCCCAGTACTTC
CASSFAVAQYF
>TRBV2|-|-|TRBJ2-1
TGTGCCAGCATAGGCGGATACTCCTACAATGAGCAGTTCTTC
CASIGGYSYNEQFF
>TRBV19|-|-|TRBJ2-3
TGTGCCAGTAGTATAGCGGCAGATACGCAGTATTTT
CASSIAADTQYF